The 25 T cell receptor beta chains below were found in one sample sequenced in a study of human CD8 memory T cell subsets. UMI-labeled 5' RACE generated the TCR beta libraries. After re-calling the 5' RACE reads, TCRdb lists one entry per CDR3 protein, DNA absent. Listed are under 5,000 distinct CDR3 sequences; roughly a quarter falls within the top ten. Sequencing was carried out using CD8+ effector memory T cells (TEM) sorted from PBMCs. The subset is: effector memory CD8 T cells, CCR7- CD45RO+ CD95+. These receptors were taken from a human donor in good health.

By frequency, this clonotype registers medium-sized. This chain links TRBV27 with TRBJ2-1; TCRdb lists TRBD2, though no DNA is available to test this call. Looked up from germline, CDR1 is MNHEY and CDR2 is SMNVEV (reference sequence). The CDR3 extends over 15 amino acids. The CDR3 here is CASSPSDTPYNEQFF.

Considering frequency, this clonotype is medium-sized. The V and J genes are TRBV4-2 and TRBJ1-3. The CDR3 covers 14 residues. Germline V gene data show CDR1 as LGHNA and CDR2 as YNFKEQ. Here the CDR3 reads CASRIASSGNTIYF.

This clonotype counts as medium-sized by frequency. The chain is built from TRBV15 and TRBJ2-3; the D gene TCRdb calls, TRBD1, cannot be checked with no DNA. The CDR3 contains 16 residues. The V gene's germline CDR1 is LNHNV and CDR2 YYDKDF (reference sequence). The CDR3 region is CATSRGGGSATDTQYF.

This clonotype registers medium-sized by frequency. V is TRBV30 and J is TRBJ1-2; absent DNA, TCRdb's TRBD1 call cannot be checked. The V gene's germline CDR1 is GTSNPN and CDR2 SVGIG (reference sequence). CDR3 size: 14 residues. CDR3 residues: CAWTWEGTVYGYTF.

This clonotype is called medium-sized based on its frequency. The chain employs TRBV20-1 and TRBJ2-5; the D call of TRBD2 rests on TCRdb alone, since no DNA is present to check it. Germline lookup yields CDR1 DFQATT and CDR2 SNEGSKA (reference sequence). This CDR3 comprises 14 residues. CDR3 protein: CSARGEDARETQYF.

This chain joins TRBV6-4 and TRBJ2-1; no DNA is available, so the TRBD2 call from TCRdb remains unchecked. CDR1 MRHNA and CDR2 SNTAGT come from the germline V gene. The CDR3 covers 16 residues. The CDR3 sequence: CASSDSKRGGSDEQFF.

Considering frequency, this clonotype is medium-sized (0.01 to 0.1%). This sequence joins TRBV7-2 and TRBJ2-6; TCRdb outputs TRBD1, but without DNA this stays unchecked. The CDR3 length is 17 residues. In germline, CDR1 is SGHTA, CDR2 FQGNSA. CDR3 sequence: CASSFLTALSGANVLTF.

CDR3 amino acids: CASRGGGANNEQFF. The chain combines TRBV6-4 with TRBJ2-1; TCRdb's D gene call, TRBD2, goes unchecked for lack of DNA. This CDR3 is 14 amino acids long. From germline, CDR1 is MRHNA and CDR2 SNTAGT.

The chain uses TRBV6-4 and TRBJ2-3. The germline gives CDR1 MRHNA, CDR2 SNTAGT. The CDR3 has 14 residues. This CDR3 reads CASSDSVGSDTQYF.

The V gene is TRBV14, the J gene TRBJ2-7; TCRdb selects TRBD1, and the lack of DNA leaves this call unchecked. Looked up from germline, CDR1 is SGHDN and CDR2 is FVKESK. The CDR3 contains 16 residues. The chain's CDR3 is CASSHDETGGRYEQYF.

This clonotype is classed as medium-sized by frequency. The chain combines TRBV6-4 with TRBJ2-3; the TCRdb call, TRBD2, lacks DNA for checking. Germline lookup yields CDR1 MRHNA and CDR2 SNTAGT. The CDR3 is made up of 15 amino acids. The CDR3 here is CASSDIAGSTDTQYF.

This clonotype counts as medium-sized by frequency. The chain joins TRBV12-3 or TRBV12-4 to TRBJ2-7. This CDR3 is 12 amino acids long. The CDR3 loop is CASSSSHYEQYF.

This clonotype is called large (0.1 to 1%) based on its frequency. This chain joins TRBV6-4 and TRBJ2-2; TCRdb lists TRBD2, though no DNA is available to test this call. The CDR3 is made up of 16 amino acids. Germline V gives CDR1 MRHNA, CDR2 SNTAGT. CDR3 in amino acids: CASTPTAGGQSGELFF.

V usage is TRBV6-4 and J usage is TRBJ2-3. The CDR3 spans 13 residues. In germline, CDR1 is MRHNA, CDR2 SNTAGT. This CDR3 is CASSEGYTDTQYF.

This clonotype is identified as medium-sized from frequency. The chain recombines TRBV20-1 with TRBJ2-1; there is no DNA to check the TCRdb D call of TRBD2. Germline CDR1 reads DFQATT; CDR2 reads SNEGSKA (reference sequence). CDR3 size: 15 residues. CDR3 amino acids: CSARAPTSGDNEQFF.

This clonotype is called large (0.1 to 1%) based on its frequency. CDR3 protein: CSARDGRDTGELFF. The rearrangement links TRBV20-1 to TRBJ2-2. The CDR3 sequence is 14 residues long. Germline values: CDR1 DFQATT, CDR2 SNEGSKA (reference sequence).

J is TRBJ2-1 and V is TRBV20-1; TCRdb calls TRBD2, which cannot be checked without DNA. CDR3 length: 15 residues. The germline V gene encodes CDR1 DFQATT and CDR2 SNEGSKA (reference sequence). The CDR3 region is CSASRPTRGGDEQFF.

This chain connects TRBV20-1 to TRBJ2-1; the D call from TCRdb, TRBD2, cannot be confirmed without DNA. The CDR3 spans 15 residues. CDR1 and CDR2 (germline): DFQATT, SNEGSKA (reference sequence). The CDR3: CSATLGLADYNEQFF.

By frequency, this clonotype registers medium-sized (0.01 to 0.1%). The chain is built from TRBV25-1 and TRBJ2-1; with no DNA, the TCRdb D assignment of TRBD2 cannot be verified. This CDR3 has 17 residues. Germline-derived CDR1 and CDR2 are MGHDK and SYGVNS. The CDR3 here is CASSDPQREGLGYEQFF.

V is TRBV20-1 and J is TRBJ2-2. CDR1 DFQATT and CDR2 SNEGSKA come from the germline V gene (reference sequence). There are 15 residues in the CDR3. The CDR3 sequence: CSARDIGMNTGELFF.

The rearrangement uses TRBV24-1 and TRBJ2-1; TCRdb's D gene call, TRBD2, goes unchecked for lack of DNA. The CDR3 loop spans 17 amino acids. Germline assignment: CDR1 KGHDR and CDR2 SFDVKD. CDR3 loop: CATSDSTSGRLGNEQFF.

The CDR3 here is CASTLTVLNTEAFF. The chain links TRBV2 to TRBJ1-1. The CDR3 consists of 14 residues. The germline CDR1 and CDR2 sequences are SNHLY and FYNNEI. The full variable domain, in which reference TRBV2 and TRBJ1-1 provide the parts outside the CDR3, is EPEVTQTPSHQVTQMGQEVILRCVPISNHLYFYWYRQILGQKVEFLVSFYNNEISEKSEIFDDQFSVERPDGSNFTLKIRSTKLEDSAMYFCASTLTVLNTEAFFGQGTRLTVV.

By frequency, this clonotype registers medium-sized (0.01 to 0.1%). The J gene is TRBJ2-2, the V gene TRBV25-1; TCRdb proposes TRBD2, but this gene call is untestable without DNA. The CDR3 contains 14 residues. Germline V CDR1 and CDR2: MGHDK, SYGVNS. This CDR3 reads CASSPAVDTGELFF.

The chain combines TRBV4-3 with TRBJ2-6. This CDR3 region has 15 residues. Germline CDR1 and CDR2: LGHNA and YSLEER. This CDR3 reads CASSQEVSGANVLTF.

The chain is built from TRBV6-6 and TRBJ2-7. This CDR3 contains 12 residues. Germline assignment: CDR1 MNHNY and CDR2 SVGAGI (reference sequence). The CDR3 sequence: CASRNPDDEQYF.